Listed here is a single TCR beta chain. Produced via immunoSEQ multiplex PCR; TCRdb's table is partial and in-frame only. The table lists 200,000 to 250,000 clones, approximately 91% of them singletons. Germline V gives CDR1 SGHVS, CDR2 FQNEAQ. Losses at the gene ends were 1 base for V and 3 bases for J; bases not matched to a gene: 4. This CDR3 region has 15 residues. The data derive from a study of blood T cell repertoires in COVID-19. The sequence was collected from a man in his 60s who had recovered from COVID-19. This sequence joins TRBV7-8 and TRBJ2-7, with 9 bases lining up with TRBD2. The material sequenced was peripheral blood. The CDR3 spells CASSLGTSEGYEQYF. The CDR3 bases are TGTGCCAGCAGCTTAGGGACTAGCGAGGGCTACGAGCAGTACTTC.